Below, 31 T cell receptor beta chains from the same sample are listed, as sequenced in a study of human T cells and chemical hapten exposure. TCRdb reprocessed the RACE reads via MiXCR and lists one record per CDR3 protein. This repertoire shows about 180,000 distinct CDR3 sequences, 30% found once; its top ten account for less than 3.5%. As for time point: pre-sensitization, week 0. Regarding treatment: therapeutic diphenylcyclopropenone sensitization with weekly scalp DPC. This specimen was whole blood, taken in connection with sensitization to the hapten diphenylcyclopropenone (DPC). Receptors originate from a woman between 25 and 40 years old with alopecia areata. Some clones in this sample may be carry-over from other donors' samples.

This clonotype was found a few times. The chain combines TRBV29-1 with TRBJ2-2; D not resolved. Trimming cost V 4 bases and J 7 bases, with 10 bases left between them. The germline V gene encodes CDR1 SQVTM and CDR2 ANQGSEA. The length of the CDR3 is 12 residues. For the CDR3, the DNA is TGCAGCGTTGCGAGACCCCGCGGGGAGCTGTTTTTT. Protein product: CSVARPRGELFF.

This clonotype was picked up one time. Here the CDR3 reads CASSLVEQTEAFF. The DNA for the CDR3 is TGTGCCAGCAGCTTGGTCGAGCAAACTGAAGCTTTCTTT. The rearrangement uses TRBV5-5 and TRBJ1-1, with D hard to call. V dropped 0 bases and J dropped 5 bases, with 8 bases sitting between them. CDR1 SGHKS and CDR2 YYEKEE come from the germline V gene (reference sequence). This CDR3 has 13 amino acids. The full variable domain, rest sourced from reference TRBV5-5 and TRBJ1-1, is DAGVTQSPTHLIKTRGQQVTLRCSPISGHKSVSWYQQVLGQGPQFIFQYYEKEERGRGNFPDRFSARQFPNYSSELNVNALLLGDSALYLCASSLVEQTEAFFGQGTRLTVV.

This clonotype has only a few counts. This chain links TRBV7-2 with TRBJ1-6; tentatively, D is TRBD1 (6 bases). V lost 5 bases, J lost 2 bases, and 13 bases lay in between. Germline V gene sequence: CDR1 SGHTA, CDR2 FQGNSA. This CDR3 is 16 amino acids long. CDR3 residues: CASSQRGGAYNSPLHF. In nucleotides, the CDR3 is TGTGCCAGCAGCCAAAGGGGGGGTGCCTATAATTCACCCCTCCACTTT.

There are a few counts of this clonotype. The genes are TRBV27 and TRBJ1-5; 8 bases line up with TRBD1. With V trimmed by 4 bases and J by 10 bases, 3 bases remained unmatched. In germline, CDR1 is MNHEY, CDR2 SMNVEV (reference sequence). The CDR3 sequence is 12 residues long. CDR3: CASSSQGGPQHF. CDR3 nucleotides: TGTGCCAGCAGTTCACAGGGGGGACCCCAGCATTTT.

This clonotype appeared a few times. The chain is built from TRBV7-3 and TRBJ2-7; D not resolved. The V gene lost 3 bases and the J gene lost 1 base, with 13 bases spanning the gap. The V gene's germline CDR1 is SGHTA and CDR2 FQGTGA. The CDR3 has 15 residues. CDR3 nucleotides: TGTGCCAGCAGCTTTGGCCTGGACGGATCCTACGAGCAGTACTTC. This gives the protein CASSFGLDGSYEQYF.

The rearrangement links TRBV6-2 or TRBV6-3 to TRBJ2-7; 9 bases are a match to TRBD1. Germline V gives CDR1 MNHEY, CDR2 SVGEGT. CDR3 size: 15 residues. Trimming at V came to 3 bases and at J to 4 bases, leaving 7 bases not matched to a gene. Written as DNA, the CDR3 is TGTGCCAGCAGTTATGTTGCGGGACAGGGATACGAGCAGTACTTC. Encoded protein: CASSYVAGQGYEQYF.

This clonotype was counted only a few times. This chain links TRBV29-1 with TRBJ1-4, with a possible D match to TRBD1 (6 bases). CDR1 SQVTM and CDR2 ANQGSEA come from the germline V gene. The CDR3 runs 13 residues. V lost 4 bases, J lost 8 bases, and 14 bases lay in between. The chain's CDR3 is CSVAGTSDEKLFF. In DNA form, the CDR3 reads TGCAGCGTTGCCGGGACATCGGACGAAAAACTGTTTTTT.

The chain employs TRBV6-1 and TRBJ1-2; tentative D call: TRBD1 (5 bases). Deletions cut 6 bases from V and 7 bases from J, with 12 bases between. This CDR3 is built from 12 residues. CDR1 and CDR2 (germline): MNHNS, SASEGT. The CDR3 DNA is TGTGCCAGCAGCCACCAGGGCGTTGGCTACACCTTC. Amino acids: CASSHQGVGYTF.

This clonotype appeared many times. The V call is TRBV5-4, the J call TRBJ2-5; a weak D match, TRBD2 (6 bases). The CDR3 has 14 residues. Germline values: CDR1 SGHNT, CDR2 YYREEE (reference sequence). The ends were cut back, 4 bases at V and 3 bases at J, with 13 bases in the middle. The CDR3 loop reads CASSLRTTKETQYF. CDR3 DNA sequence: TGTGCCAGCAGCCTTAGGACTACCAAAGAGACCCAGTACTTC. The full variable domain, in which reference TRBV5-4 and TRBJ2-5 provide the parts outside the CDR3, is ETGVTQSPTHLIKTRGQQVTLRCSSQSGHNTVSWYQQALGQGPQFIFQYYREEENGRGNFPPRFSGLQFPNYSSELNVNALELDDSALYLCASSLRTTKETQYFGPGTRLLVL.

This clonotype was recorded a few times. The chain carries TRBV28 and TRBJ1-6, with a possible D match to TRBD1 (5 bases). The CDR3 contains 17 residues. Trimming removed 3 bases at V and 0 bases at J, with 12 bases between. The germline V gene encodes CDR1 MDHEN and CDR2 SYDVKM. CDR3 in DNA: TGTGCCAGCAGTTTGATCCAGGGCCACTCCTATAATTCACCCCTCCACTTT. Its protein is CASSLIQGHSYNSPLHF.

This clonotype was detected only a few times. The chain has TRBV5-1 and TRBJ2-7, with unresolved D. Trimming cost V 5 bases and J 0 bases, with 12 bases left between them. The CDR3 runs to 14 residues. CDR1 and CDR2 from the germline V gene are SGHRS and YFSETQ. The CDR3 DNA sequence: TGCGCCAGCAGACAGTCCTTTTCCTCCTACGAGCAGTACTTC. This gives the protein CASRQSFSSYEQYF.

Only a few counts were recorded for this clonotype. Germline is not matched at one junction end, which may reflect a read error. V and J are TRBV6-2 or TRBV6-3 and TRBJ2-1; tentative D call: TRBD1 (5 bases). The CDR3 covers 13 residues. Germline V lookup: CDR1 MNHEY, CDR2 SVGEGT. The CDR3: CASTPWGRVSSVF. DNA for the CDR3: TGTGCCAGCACCCCTTGGGGCAGGGTCTCATCGGTCTTC.

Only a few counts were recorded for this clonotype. The CDR3 region has the DNA TGTGCCAGCAGCACAGGGGTCGGAAACACCATATATTTT. Residues: CASSTGVGNTIYF. The chain is built from TRBV25-1 and TRBJ1-3; TRBD1 matches at 7 bases. This CDR3 contains 13 residues. V lost 6 bases and J lost 4; bases outside the gene matches: 3. Germline V gene data show CDR1 as MGHDK and CDR2 as SYGVNS.

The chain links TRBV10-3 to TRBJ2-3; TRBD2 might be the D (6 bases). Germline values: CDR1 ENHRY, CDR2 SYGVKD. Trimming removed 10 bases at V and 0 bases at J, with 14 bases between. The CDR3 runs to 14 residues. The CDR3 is CATCPAGSTDTQYF. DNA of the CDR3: TGTGCCACCTGTCCGGCGGGAAGCACAGATACGCAGTATTTT.

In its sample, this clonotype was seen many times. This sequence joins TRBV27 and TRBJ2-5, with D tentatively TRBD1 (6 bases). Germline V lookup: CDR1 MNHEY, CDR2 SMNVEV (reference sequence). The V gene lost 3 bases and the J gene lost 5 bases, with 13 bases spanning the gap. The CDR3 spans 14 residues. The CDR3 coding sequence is TGTGCCAGCAGTTTGCAGGGGCATCGGGAGACCCAGTACTTC. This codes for CASSLQGHRETQYF.

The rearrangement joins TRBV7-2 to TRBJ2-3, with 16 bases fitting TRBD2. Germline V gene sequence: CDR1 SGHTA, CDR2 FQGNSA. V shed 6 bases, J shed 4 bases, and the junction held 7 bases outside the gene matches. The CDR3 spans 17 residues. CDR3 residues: CASRPGLAGGPSDTQYF. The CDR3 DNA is TGTGCCAGCAGGCCGGGACTAGCGGGGGGGCCATCAGATACGCAGTATTTT.

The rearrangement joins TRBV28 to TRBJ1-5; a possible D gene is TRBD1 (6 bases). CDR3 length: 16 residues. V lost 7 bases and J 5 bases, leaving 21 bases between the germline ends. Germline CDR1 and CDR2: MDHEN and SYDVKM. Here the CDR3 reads CASILGGGRAHQPQHF. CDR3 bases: TGTGCCAGCATTCTCGGGGGGGGCAGGGCCCATCAGCCCCAGCATTTT.

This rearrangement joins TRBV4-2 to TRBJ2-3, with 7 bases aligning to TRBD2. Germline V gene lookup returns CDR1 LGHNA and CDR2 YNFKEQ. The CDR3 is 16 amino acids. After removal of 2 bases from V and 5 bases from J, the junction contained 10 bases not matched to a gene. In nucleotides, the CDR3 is TGTGCCAGCAGCCAACTTACCGGGAGGAGTGAAGATACGCAGTATTTT. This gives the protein CASSQLTGRSEDTQYF.

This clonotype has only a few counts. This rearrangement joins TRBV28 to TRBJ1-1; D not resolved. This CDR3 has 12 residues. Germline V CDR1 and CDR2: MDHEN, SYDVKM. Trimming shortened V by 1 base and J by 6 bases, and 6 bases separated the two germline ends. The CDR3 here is CASSLFGSEAFF. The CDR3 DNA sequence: TGTGCCAGCAGTTTATTTGGGTCTGAAGCTTTCTTT.

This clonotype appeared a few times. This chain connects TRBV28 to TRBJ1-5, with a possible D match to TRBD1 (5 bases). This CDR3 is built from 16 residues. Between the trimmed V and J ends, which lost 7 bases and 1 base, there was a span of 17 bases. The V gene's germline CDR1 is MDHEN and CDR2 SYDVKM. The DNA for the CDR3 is TGTGCCAGCAACTTGGGGGGTTTGTTAAGCAATCAGCCCCAGCATTTT. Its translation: CASNLGGLLSNQPQHF.

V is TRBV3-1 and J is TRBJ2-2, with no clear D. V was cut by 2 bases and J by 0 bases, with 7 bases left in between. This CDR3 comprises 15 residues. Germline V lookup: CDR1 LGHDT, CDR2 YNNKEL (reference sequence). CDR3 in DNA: TGTGCCAGCAGCCAAAGGGCCCCGAACACCGGGGAGCTGTTTTTT. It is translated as CASSQRAPNTGELFF.

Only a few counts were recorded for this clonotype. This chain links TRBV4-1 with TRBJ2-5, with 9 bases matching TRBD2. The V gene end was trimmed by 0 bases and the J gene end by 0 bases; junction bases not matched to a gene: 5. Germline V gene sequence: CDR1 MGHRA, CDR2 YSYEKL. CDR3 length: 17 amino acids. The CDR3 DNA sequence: TGCGCCAGCAGCCAAGAGGGAGCTAGCGGGAACCAAGAGACCCAGTACTTC. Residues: CASSQEGASGNQETQYF.

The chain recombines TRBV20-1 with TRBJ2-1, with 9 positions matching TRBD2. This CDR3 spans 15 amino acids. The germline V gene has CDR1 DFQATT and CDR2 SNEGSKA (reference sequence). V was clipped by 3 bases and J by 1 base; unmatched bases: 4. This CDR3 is CSASRTSASYNEQFF. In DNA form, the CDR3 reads TGCAGTGCTAGCCGGACTAGCGCGTCCTACAATGAGCAGTTCTTC.

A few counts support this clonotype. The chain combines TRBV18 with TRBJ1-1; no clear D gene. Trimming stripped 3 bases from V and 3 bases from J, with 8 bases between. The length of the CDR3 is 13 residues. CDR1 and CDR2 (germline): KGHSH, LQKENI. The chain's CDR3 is CASSPRGYTEAFF. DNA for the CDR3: TGTGCCAGCTCACCTCGAGGTTACACTGAAGCTTTCTTT.

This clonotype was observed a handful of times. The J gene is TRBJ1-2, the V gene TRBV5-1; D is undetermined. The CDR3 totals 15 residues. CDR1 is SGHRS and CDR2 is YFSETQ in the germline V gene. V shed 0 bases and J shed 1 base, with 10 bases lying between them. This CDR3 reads CASSLAIGVNYGYTF. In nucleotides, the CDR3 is TGCGCCAGCAGCTTGGCCATAGGTGTTAACTATGGCTACACCTTC. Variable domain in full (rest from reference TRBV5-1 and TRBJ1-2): KAGVTQTPRYLIKTRGQQVTLSCSPISGHRSVSWYQQTPGQGLQFLFEYFSETQRNKGNFPGRFSGRQFSNSRSEMNVSTLELGDSALYLCASSLAIGVNYGYTFGSGTRLTVV.

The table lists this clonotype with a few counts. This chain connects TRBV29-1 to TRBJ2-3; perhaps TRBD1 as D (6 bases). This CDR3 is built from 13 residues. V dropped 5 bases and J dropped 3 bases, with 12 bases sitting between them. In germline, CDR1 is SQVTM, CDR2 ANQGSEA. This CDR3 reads CSVLGHITDTQYF. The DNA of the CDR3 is TGCAGCGTTCTGGGACACATAACAGATACGCAGTATTTT.

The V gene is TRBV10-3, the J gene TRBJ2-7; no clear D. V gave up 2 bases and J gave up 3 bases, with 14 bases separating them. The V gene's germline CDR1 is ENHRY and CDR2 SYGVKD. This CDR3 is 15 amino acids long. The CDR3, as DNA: TGTGCCATCAGTGAGCCGGTCAACAGCATCTACGAGCAGTACTTC. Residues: CAISEPVNSIYEQYF.

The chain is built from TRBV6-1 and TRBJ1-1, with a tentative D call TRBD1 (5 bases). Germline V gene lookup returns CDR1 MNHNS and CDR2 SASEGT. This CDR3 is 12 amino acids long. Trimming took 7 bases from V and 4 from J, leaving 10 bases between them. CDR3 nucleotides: TGTGCCAGCAACCGGGGGACCACTGAAGCTTTCTTT. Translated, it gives CASNRGTTEAFF.

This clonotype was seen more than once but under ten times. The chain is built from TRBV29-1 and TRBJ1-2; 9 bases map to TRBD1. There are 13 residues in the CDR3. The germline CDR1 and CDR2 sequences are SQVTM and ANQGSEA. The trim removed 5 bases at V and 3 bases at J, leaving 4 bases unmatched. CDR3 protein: CSVRTGVDYGYTF. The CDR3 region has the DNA TGCAGCGTTAGGACAGGGGTAGACTATGGCTACACCTTC. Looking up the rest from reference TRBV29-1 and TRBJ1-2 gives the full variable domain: SAVISQKPSRDICQRGTSLTIQCQVDSQVTMMFWYRQQPGQSLTLIATANQGSEATYESGFVIDKFPISRPNLTFSTLTVSNMSPEDSSIYLCSVRTGVDYGYTFGSGTRLTVV.

DNA for the CDR3: TGCAGTGTGTCTAGCGGGGGGGCTTACGAGCAGTACTTC. Protein: CSVSSGGAYEQYF. The chain uses TRBV20-1 and TRBJ2-7; 12 bases are shared with TRBD2. The V gene end was trimmed by 7 bases and the J gene end by 4 bases; junction bases not matched to a gene: 5. Germline assignment: CDR1 DFQATT and CDR2 SNEGSKA (reference sequence). This CDR3 spans 13 amino acids.

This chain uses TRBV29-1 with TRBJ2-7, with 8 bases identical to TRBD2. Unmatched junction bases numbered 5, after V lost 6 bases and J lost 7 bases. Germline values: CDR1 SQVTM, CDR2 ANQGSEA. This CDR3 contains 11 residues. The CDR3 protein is CSVGRGKEQYF. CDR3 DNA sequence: TGCAGCGTCGGGAGGGGGAAGGAGCAGTACTTC.